The following is a TCR beta chain sequence with its context. Germline trimming cut 0 bases from V and 0 bases from J; bases unmatched to any gene: 2. The CDR3 is 16 residues long. Per the germline V gene, CDR1 is SGDLS and CDR2 is YYNGEE. The data belong to a study of cytomegalovirus exposure and HLA in healthy donors. The PCR contained 60 Vbeta and 13 Jbeta primers. Method: immunoSEQ multiplex PCR; TCRdb's copy keeps in-frame clones and lacks some. The sample has 110,000 or so clones, 65% to 75% seen once. V and J are TRBV9 and TRBJ1-3; the match to TRBD1 covers 8 bases. The sequenced material came from PBMCs. The receptor comes from a woman aged 40-49 years in good health and CMV-seropositive. CDR3: CASSVGDRYSGNTIYF. In DNA form, the CDR3 reads TGTGCCAGCAGCGTAGGGGACAGGTACTCTGGAAACACCATATATTTT.